One and the same sample provided the 3 T cell receptor beta chains below, sequenced in a study of blood T cell repertoires in COVID-19. Sequenced by immunoSEQ multiplex PCR; TCRdb stores in-frame clones only, minus some. The table lists 490,000 or so clones, roughly 90% of them singletons, with 1.5% to 2% in the top ten. The sequenced material came from PBMCs or T cells enriched from blood (not recorded which). The receptor source for this set is a woman aged 40 to 50 who had recovered from COVID-19.

The chain couples TRBV30 to TRBJ1-6; D remains ambiguous. From germline, CDR1 is GTSNPN and CDR2 SVGIG (reference sequence). The CDR3 covers 15 residues. The germline V and J ends were trimmed by 2 bases and 1 base, with 9 bases remaining between them. The DNA of the CDR3 is TGTGCCTGGAGTCCCGCGGGGTCCTATAATTCACCCCTCCACTTT. Translation: CAWSPAGSYNSPLHF.

This chain connects TRBV19 to TRBJ2-1, with D perhaps TRBD2 (5 bases). Trimming removed 3 bases at V and 9 bases at J, with 21 bases between. Germline CDR1 LNHDA, CDR2 SQIVND (reference sequence). The length of the CDR3 is 16 residues. CDR3 sequence reads: CASSIYGRNSRGEQFF. The CDR3 DNA reads TGTGCCAGTAGTATTTACGGTAGAAACAGTCGGGGTGAGCAGTTCTTC.

V and J are TRBV2 and TRBJ1-2; no firm D call. Trimming left V 2 bases short and J 5 bases short, with 6 bases between. This CDR3 is 12 amino acids long. From germline, CDR1 is SNHLY and CDR2 FYNNEI. The CDR3 region is CASSEPGYGYTF. The CDR3 nucleotides are TGTGCCAGCAGTGAACCGGGGTATGGCTACACCTTC.